A single T cell receptor beta chain is shown here with its context. What it recognizes is unknown. Libraries were prepared by immunoSEQ multiplex PCR; TCRdb keeps only in-frame clonotypes and omits some of them. The sample includes some 68,000 clones, less than 90% of them seen just once. Unstimulated regulatory T cells (CD4+CD25+CD127-), CD4+CD25- non-regulatory cells, CD4 and CD8 cells were FACS-sorted from thawed PBMCs. This sample is part of a study of Tregs in tolerant kidney transplant recipients. Study-level points and caveats: The small number of patients limits these findings pending further validation. Biological reproducibility was not directly addressed, but technical replication error appeared minimal. Tregs expanded with activated donor B cells seemed most donor-specific.

The germline V gene has CDR1 SGHVS and CDR2 FQNEAQ. The J segment lost 3 bases and the V segment lost 3 bases, leaving 1 base of the junction unmatched. The CDR3 is made up of 14 amino acids. The TCR originated in a human donor in good health. The V and J genes are TRBV7-8 and TRBJ2-1; 8 bases match TRBD1. The specimen was CD4+ T cells from blood. Here the CDR3 reads CASSLGQDYNEQFF. CDR3 nucleotide sequence: TGTGCCAGCAGCTTGGGACAGGACTACAATGAGCAGTTCTTC.